The clone carrying this TCR beta chain is a singleton in its sample. These data come from a study of blood T cell repertoires in COVID-19. The overall study: Sites in the United States, Italy and Spain provided acute and convalescent COVID-19 samples.

The CDR3 is 14 amino acids. Germline V gene data show CDR1 as SNHLY and CDR2 as FYNNEI. Trimming pared 7 bases from V and 1 base from J, leaving 13 bases between. The repertoire was sequenced with immunoSEQ multiplex PCR; TCRdb's copy has only in-frame clones and lacks some. This sample has roughly 380,000 clones, with roughly 86% found just once. V and J are TRBV2 and TRBJ1-1, with a possible D match to TRBD1 (5 bases). The sequencing sample was made of PBMCs or T cells enriched from blood (not recorded which). The origin of this receptor is a young man who had recovered from COVID-19. CDR3 sequence: CASTTLGQNTEAFF. CDR3 bases: TGTGCCAGCACAACCTTGGGGCAGAACACTGAAGCTTTCTTT.